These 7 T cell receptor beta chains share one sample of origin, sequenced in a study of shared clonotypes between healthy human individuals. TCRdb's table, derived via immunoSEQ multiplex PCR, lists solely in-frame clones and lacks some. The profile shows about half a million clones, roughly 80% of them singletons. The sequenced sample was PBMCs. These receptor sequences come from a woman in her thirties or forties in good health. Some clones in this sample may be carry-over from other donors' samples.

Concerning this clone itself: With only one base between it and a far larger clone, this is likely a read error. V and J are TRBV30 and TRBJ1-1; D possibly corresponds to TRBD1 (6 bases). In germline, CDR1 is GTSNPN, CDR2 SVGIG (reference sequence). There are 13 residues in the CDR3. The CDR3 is CAWTRQKDSEDFF. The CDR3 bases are TGTGCCTGGACCAGGCAGAAGGACAGTGAAGATTTCTTT.

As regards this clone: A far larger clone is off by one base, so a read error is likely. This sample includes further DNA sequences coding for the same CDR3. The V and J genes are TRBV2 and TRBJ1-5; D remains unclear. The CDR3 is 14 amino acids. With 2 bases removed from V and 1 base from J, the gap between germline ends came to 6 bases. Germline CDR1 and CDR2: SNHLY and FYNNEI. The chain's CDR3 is CASSELDSNQPQHF. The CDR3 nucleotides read TGTGCCAGCAGTGAATTGGACAGCAATCAGCCCCAGCATTTT.

CDR3 sequence reads: CASSLGGTGELFF. The CDR3 coding sequence is TGTGCCAGCAGCTTAGGGGGCACCGGGGAGCTGTTTTTT. The V call is TRBV11-2, the J call TRBJ2-2; no reliable D call. Germline CDR1 reads SGHAT; CDR2 reads FQNNGV. Trimming removed 1 base at V and 4 bases at J, with 4 bases between. The CDR3 runs 13 residues.

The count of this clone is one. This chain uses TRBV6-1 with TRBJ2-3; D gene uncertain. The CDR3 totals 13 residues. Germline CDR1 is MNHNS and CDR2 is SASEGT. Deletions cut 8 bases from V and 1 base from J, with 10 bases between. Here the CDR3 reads CASLLAGTDTQYF. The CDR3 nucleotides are TGTGCCAGCCTACTGGCCGGCACAGATACGCAGTATTTT.

This CDR3 reads CASSLDYGGGEVYEQYF. The CDR3 DNA reads as TGTGCCAGCAGCTTAGATTACGGAGGGGGGGAGGTCTACGAGCAGTACTTC. The J gene is TRBJ2-7, the V gene TRBV7-2, with a tentative D call TRBD2 (7 bases). Trimming took off 1 base at V and 3 bases at J, with 19 bases between the two ends. Looked up from germline, CDR1 is SGHTA and CDR2 is FQGNSA. The length of the CDR3 is 17 residues.

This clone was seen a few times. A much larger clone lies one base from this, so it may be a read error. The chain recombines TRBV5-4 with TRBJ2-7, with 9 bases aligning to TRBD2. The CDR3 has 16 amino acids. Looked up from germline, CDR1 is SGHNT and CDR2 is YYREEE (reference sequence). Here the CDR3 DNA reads TGTGCCAGCAGCTCAGCAATAGCGGGAGCAAGGGCGGAGCAGCACTTC. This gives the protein CASSSAIAGARAEQHF.

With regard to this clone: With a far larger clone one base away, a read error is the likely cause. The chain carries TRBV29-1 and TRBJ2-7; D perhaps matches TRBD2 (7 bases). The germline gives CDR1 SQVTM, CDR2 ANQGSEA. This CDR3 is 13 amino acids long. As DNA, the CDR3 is TGCAGAGTTGAGGGGGACTACTCCTACGAGCAGTACTTC. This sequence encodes CRVEGDYSYEQYF.